These 18 T cell receptor beta chains were sequenced from one sample in a study of shared clonotypes between healthy human individuals. Profiling relied on immunoSEQ multiplex PCR, and the TCRdb table lists in-frame clones only, not all of them. Here the sample spans more than 1.2 million clones, about 98.5% being singletons. The sequenced material came from naive CD4+ T cells sorted from blood. Subset reported: CD45RA+ positively selected. Receptors were obtained from a man aged 25-45 years in good health.

The chain uses TRBV5-4 and TRBJ2-5; a possible D gene is TRBD1 (5 bases). Germline assignment: CDR1 SGHNT and CDR2 YYREEE (reference sequence). V lost 7 bases and J 3 bases, leaving 13 bases between the germline ends. This CDR3 spans 13 amino acids. The CDR3 sequence: CASRGAFEETQYF. The CDR3 nucleotides are TGTGCCAGCCGTGGGGCGTTCGAAGAGACCCAGTACTTC.

With regard to this clone: A junction boundary mismatches the germline segment, possibly from a read error. The V gene is TRBV15, the J gene TRBJ1-1; D is uncertain. Germline V CDR1 and CDR2: LNHNV, YYDKDF (reference sequence). This CDR3 has 16 residues. The CDR3 protein is CATSGESRKLYTEAFF. As DNA, the CDR3 is TGTGCCACCAGCGGAGAAAGCCGGAAACTCTACACTGAAGCTTTCTTT.

This clone was recorded only once. The V and J genes are TRBV7-9 and TRBJ2-3; D is ambiguous. CDR1 is SEHNR, CDR2 FQNEAQ, per germline (reference sequence). The CDR3 is made up of 15 amino acids. V was clipped by 2 bases and J by 0 bases, with 9 bases between them. The CDR3 loop is CASSLRSASTDTQYF. CDR3 sequence (DNA): TGTGCCAGCAGCTTAAGAAGTGCTAGCACAGATACGCAGTATTTT.

The J gene is TRBJ2-7, the V gene TRBV7-8; D call uncertain. Germline CDR1 reads SGHVS; CDR2 reads FQNEAQ. The CDR3 sequence is 14 residues long. V lost 5 bases to trimming and J lost 1 base, with 12 bases between them. The CDR3 loop is CASSERRASYEQYF. For the CDR3, the DNA is TGTGCCAGCAGCGAACGTCGAGCATCCTACGAGCAGTACTTC.

The V and J genes are TRBV28 and TRBJ2-3; TRBD1 agrees at 7 bases. The CDR3 loop spans 13 amino acids. The V and J ends lost 11 bases and 4 bases, in that order; junction bases with no gene match: 9. Germline CDR1 reads MDHEN; CDR2 reads SYDVKM. This chain's CDR3 is CACQGVFADTQYF. CDR3 in DNA: TGTGCCTGCCAGGGGGTGTTCGCAGATACGCAGTATTTT. The complete variable domain, with remaining parts taken from reference TRBV28 and TRBJ2-3, reads DVKVTQSSRYLVKRTGEKVFLECVQDMDHENMFWYRQDPGLGLRLIYFSYDVKMKEKGDIPEGYSVSREKKERFSLILESASTNQTSMYLCACQGVFADTQYFGPGTRLTVL.

DNA for the CDR3: TGTGCCAGCTCACCACCCCCATCCCAGGGGAACACCGGGGAGCTGTTTTTT. As protein: CASSPPPSQGNTGELFF. The chain recombines TRBV18 with TRBJ2-2, with D perhaps TRBD1 (5 bases). This CDR3 has 17 amino acids. The V and J ends lost 0 bases and 1 base respectively, with 12 bases between them. Germline CDR1 is KGHSH and CDR2 is LQKENI.

This chain links TRBV19 with TRBJ2-3, with TRBD2 identical over 11 bases. This CDR3 has 15 amino acids. The V gene's germline CDR1 is LNHDA and CDR2 SQIVND (reference sequence). J gave up 4 bases and V 6 bases, and 6 bases lay outside the gene matches. In DNA, the CDR3 is TGTGCCAGTAGGTTAGCGGGAGGGCCTCCAGATACGCAGTATTTT. This codes for CASRLAGGPPDTQYF.

V and J are TRBV4-3 and TRBJ1-4; possibly TRBD1 for D (5 bases). The CDR3 is 14 amino acids. The V end was cut by 0 bases, the J end by 11 bases, with 13 bases between. In germline, CDR1 is LGHNA, CDR2 YSLEER. The CDR3 DNA sequence: TGCGCCAGCAGCCAAGATCTGGCAGGGCCTAAACTGTTTTTT. Protein product: CASSQDLAGPKLFF.

The J gene is TRBJ2-7, the V gene TRBV18; no clear D. The V gene's germline CDR1 is KGHSH and CDR2 LQKENI. The V gene lost 2 bases and the J gene lost 6 bases, with 14 bases spanning the gap. CDR3 size: 14 residues. CDR3: CASSPAPATSEQYF. CDR3 sequence (DNA): TGTGCCAGCTCACCAGCCCCTGCCACGAGCGAGCAGTACTTC.

The chain joins TRBV5-1 to TRBJ1-1; D is unclear. The CDR3 spans 15 residues. The germline V gene encodes CDR1 SGHRS and CDR2 YFSETQ. Trimming shortened V by 2 bases and J by 0 bases, and 11 bases separated the two germline ends. CDR3 amino acids: CASSFWGGMNTEAFF. As DNA, the CDR3 is TGCGCCAGCAGCTTCTGGGGAGGGATGAACACTGAAGCTTTCTTT.

The gene calls are TRBV28 and TRBJ2-7; TRBD1 matches 7 bases. V lost 6 bases to trimming and J lost 6 bases; unmatched junction nucleotides: 8. CDR3 size: 13 residues. Germline V gene sequence: CDR1 MDHEN, CDR2 SYDVKM. CDR3 sequence reads: CASSPTGFGEQYF. CDR3 DNA: TGTGCCAGCAGCCCGACAGGGTTTGGCGAGCAGTACTTC. The variable domain in full, completed from reference TRBV28 and TRBJ2-7, reads DVKVTQSSRYLVKRTGEKVFLECVQDMDHENMFWYRQDPGLGLRLIYFSYDVKMKEKGDIPEGYSVSREKKERFSLILESASTNQTSMYLCASSPTGFGEQYFGPGTRLTVT.

The chain combines TRBV5-6 with TRBJ2-3; 7 bases agree with TRBD1. The J segment lost 2 bases and the V segment lost 4 bases, leaving 7 bases of the junction unmatched. Germline lookup yields CDR1 SGHDT and CDR2 YYEEEE. The CDR3 runs 15 residues. The DNA for the CDR3 is TGTGCCAGCAGCAATAGGGGGCAGATCACAGATACGCAGTATTTT. Residues: CASSNRGQITDTQYF.

Only one count was recorded for this clone. The chain employs TRBV13 and TRBJ2-1; weak D call: TRBD2 (6 bases). The CDR3 is 17 residues long. V lost 4 bases, J lost 7 bases, and 23 bases lay in between. From germline, CDR1 is PRHDT and CDR2 FYEKMQ (reference sequence). CDR3 DNA: TGTGCCAGCAGCTGGTTGAGCCCTAGCCGAAGCGGGAATGAGCAGTTCTTC. Protein: CASSWLSPSRSGNEQFF. The variable domain in full, completed from reference TRBV13 and TRBJ2-1, reads AAGVIQSPRHLIKEKRETATLKCYPIPRHDTVYWYQQGPGQDPQFLISFYEKMQSDKGSIPDRFSAQQFSDYHSELNMSSLELGDSALYFCASSWLSPSRSGNEQFFGPGTRLTVL.

V gene TRBV29-1 combines with J gene TRBJ2-7; 10 bases map to TRBD1. The V gene's germline CDR1 is SQVTM and CDR2 ANQGSEA. CDR3 size: 14 residues. The J segment lost 4 bases and the V segment lost 6 bases, leaving 9 bases of the junction unmatched. CDR3: CSVGPRDRGYEQYF. The CDR3 DNA follows: TGCAGCGTGGGGCCCCGGGACAGGGGTTACGAGCAGTACTTC.

The V call is TRBV19, the J call TRBJ2-7, with D possibly being TRBD1 (6 bases). CDR1 LNHDA and CDR2 SQIVND come from the germline V gene (reference sequence). The CDR3 length is 16 residues. Trimming removed 5 bases from V and 1 base from J, with 18 bases in between. CDR3 DNA sequence: TGTGCCAGTAGTCCAAGACAGGCCACGGGGTCCTACGAGCAGTACTTC. Its translation: CASSPRQATGSYEQYF.

This chain links TRBV6-5 with TRBJ1-2; TRBD1 might be the D (5 bases). The V gene's germline CDR1 is MNHEY and CDR2 SVGAGI. The length of the CDR3 is 12 residues. The ends were cut back, 4 bases at V and 4 bases at J, with 7 bases in the middle. Here the CDR3 DNA reads TGTGCCAGCAGTTCGACAGCCTATGGCTACACCTTC. This translates into CASSSTAYGYTF.

V gene TRBV14 combines with J gene TRBJ1-2; D remains unclear. The CDR3 sequence is 12 residues long. From germline, CDR1 is SGHDN and CDR2 FVKESK. The V end was cut by 0 bases, the J end by 5 bases, with 4 bases between. DNA of the CDR3: TGTGCCAGCAGCCAAGATCGGTATGGCTACACCTTC. It is translated as CASSQDRYGYTF.

The chain joins TRBV5-1 to TRBJ2-1; maybe TRBD2 (5 bases). The ends were cut back, 0 bases at V and 4 bases at J, with 8 bases in the middle. The CDR3 has 14 residues. Germline V gene data show CDR1 as SGHRS and CDR2 as YFSETQ. CDR3 loop: CASSLGTQYNEQFF. CDR3 coding DNA: TGCGCCAGCAGCTTGGGGACTCAGTACAATGAGCAGTTCTTC.